Shown below are 11 T cell receptor beta chains from a single sample sequenced in a study of identifying expanded T cells in peripheral blood (dated by TCRdb to between 2018 and 2021). The library came from the immunoSEQ multiplex PCR assay. In its TCRdb copy, this immuneACCESS table keeps in-frame sequences only and misses some clones. Where compared with another copy, unresolved V genes explain less than half of these, and the others have no known cause. This sample gives tens of thousands of clones in total; just under 85% of them show up just once. 18% of the sample is in the top ten clones. The sample taken for sequencing was blood. Receptors originate from a person aged 18 to 75 in good health.

This chain uses TRBV28 with TRBJ2-5; 7 bases fit TRBD1. The CDR3 has 15 residues. Germline V CDR1 and CDR2: MDHEN, SYDVKM. Germline trimming cut 7 bases from V and 5 bases from J; bases unmatched to any gene: 13. The CDR3 sequence: CASTSSTGLAETQYF. The CDR3 DNA is TGTGCCAGCACTTCATCGACAGGGCTTGCGGAGACCCAGTACTTC.

This rearrangement joins TRBV4-2 to TRBJ2-1; 7 positions agree with TRBD2. Germline V gives CDR1 LGHNA, CDR2 YNFKEQ. With V trimmed by 1 base and J by 0 bases, 0 bases remained unmatched. This CDR3 has 15 amino acids. The CDR3 DNA reads TGTGCCAGCAGCCAAGCTAGCGGCTCCTACAATGAGCAGTTCTTC. This encodes CASSQASGSYNEQFF.

This chain's CDR3 is CASSVETNYGYTF. The CDR3 DNA reads TGTGCCAGCAGCGTAGAGACTAACTATGGCTACACCTTC. The chain is built from TRBV9 and TRBJ1-2; D is unresolved. This CDR3 region has 13 residues. CDR1 SGDLS and CDR2 YYNGEE come from the germline V gene. V lost 0 bases and J 0 bases, leaving 3 bases between the germline ends. The complete variable domain, with remaining parts taken from reference TRBV9 and TRBJ1-2, reads DSGVTQTPKHLITATGQRVTLRCSPRSGDLSVYWYQQSLDQGLQFLIQYYNGEERAKGNILERFSAQQFPDLHSELNLSSLELGDSALYFCASSVETNYGYTFGSGTRLTVV.

The V and J genes are TRBV18 and TRBJ1-4, with 12 bases that match TRBD1. CDR1 and CDR2 from the germline V gene are KGHSH and LQKENI. The ends lost 4 bases at V and 4 bases at J; junction bases unmatched: 4. This CDR3 is 16 amino acids long. The CDR3 here is CASSRDRGHVNEKLFF. CDR3 bases: TGTGCCAGCTCACGGGACAGGGGGCACGTTAATGAAAAACTGTTTTTT. The whole variable domain, remainder taken from reference TRBV18 and TRBJ1-4, is NAGVMQNPRHLVRRRGQEARLRCSPMKGHSHVYWYRQLPEEGLKFMVYLQKENIIDESGMPKERFSAEFPKEGPSILRIQQVVRGDSAAYFCASSRDRGHVNEKLFFGSGTQLSVL.

Only a few counts were recorded for this clone. The rearrangement joins TRBV5-1 to TRBJ2-1; D is tentatively TRBD1 or TRBD2 (5 bases each). This CDR3 has 14 residues. V dropped 4 bases and J dropped 10 bases, with 18 bases sitting between them. Germline V gene sequence: CDR1 SGHRS, CDR2 YFSETQ. CDR3 in amino acids: CASSDTGTVGEQFF. CDR3 DNA: TGCGCCAGCAGCGACACCGGGACGGTGGGCGAGCAGTTCTTC.

The chain links TRBV7-9 to TRBJ1-3, with D tentatively TRBD1 (6 bases). Looked up from germline, CDR1 is SEHNR and CDR2 is FQNEAQ (reference sequence). The V end lost 3 bases, the J end lost 14 bases, and 20 bases lay between the germline ends. The CDR3 sequence is 14 residues long. This CDR3 reads CASSFGEGGLPLYF. The CDR3 nucleotides are TGTGCCAGCAGCTTCGGCGAGGGGGGATTGCCCTTATATTTT.

Only a few counts were recorded for this clone. V usage is TRBV21-1 and J usage is TRBJ2-7. TRBV21-1 is annotated as a pseudogene. The CDR3 contains 11 residues. CDR3 DNA: TGTGCGATAATTAGGGGGGAATGTAAGTACTTC. Protein product: CAIIRGECKYF.

The chain combines TRBV9 with TRBJ2-3, with D possibly matching TRBD2 (7 bases). The CDR3 spans 15 residues. CDR1 and CDR2 from the germline V gene are SGDLS and YYNGEE. Trimming pared 3 bases from V and 0 bases from J, leaving 11 bases between. In DNA, the CDR3 is TGTGCCAGCAGCGACGGGGGGCGAAGCACAGATACGCAGTATTTT. It codes for CASSDGGRSTDTQYF.

This clone was seen only once. The chain joins TRBV14 to TRBJ1-4; 7 bases are shared with TRBD1. From germline, CDR1 is SGHDN and CDR2 FVKESK. This CDR3 spans 23 amino acids. V shed 1 base and J 0 bases; nucleotides not matched to a gene: 23. Here the CDR3 DNA reads TGTGCCAGCAGCCAAGCGAGGGGGCGTATAGGGCTAATGCTTATAGCAACTAATGAAAAACTGTTTTTT. Translating it yields CASSQARGRIGLMLIATNEKLFF. The full variable domain, in which reference TRBV14 and TRBJ1-4 provide the parts outside the CDR3, is EAGVTQFPSHSVIEKGQTVTLRCDPISGHDNLYWYRRVMGKEIKFLLHFVKESKQDESGMPNNRFLAERTGGTYSTLKVQPAELEDSGVYFCASSQARGRIGLMLIATNEKLFFGSGTQLSVL.

The chain employs TRBV7-9 and TRBJ2-4; 9 bases match TRBD1. Per the germline V gene, CDR1 is SEHNR and CDR2 is FQNEAQ (reference sequence). With 5 bases clipped from V and 3 bases from J, the junction kept 8 bases outside the gene matches. The CDR3 spans 16 residues. The DNA of the CDR3 is TGTGCCAGCAGCGGGGACAGGGATTCGGGCAAAAACATTCAGTACTTC. Protein sequence: CASSGDRDSGKNIQYF.

The rearrangement links TRBV7-8 to TRBJ1-2; 11 bases line up with TRBD1. J gave up 6 bases and V 5 bases, and 5 bases lay outside the gene matches. Germline lookup yields CDR1 SGHVS and CDR2 FQNEAQ. The CDR3 sequence is 14 residues long. CDR3 nucleotide sequence: TGTGCCAGCAGCAAGGACAGGGGGCAGGATGGCTACACCTTC. Translated, it gives CASSKDRGQDGYTF.